A selection of T cell receptor beta chains follows, all from one sample in a study of blood T cell repertoires in COVID-19. Profiled with immunoSEQ multiplex PCR; TCRdb holds only in-frame clones, not every one. Among 150,000 to 200,000 clones listed, roughly three quarters were seen once. Specimen: PBMCs or T cells enriched from blood (not recorded which). Receptors originate from a man between 60 and 75 years old who had been exposed to COVID-19. Each CDR3 is given with its conserved first and last residue. The D gene is left open where the match is weak. Part of the rows lack a size; the others show once, few, many or a class for expanded clones.

TRBV28	.	TRBJ2-6	few	CASSPPGRFLSGANVLTF	TGTGCCAGCAGTCCCCCCGGGAGATTCCTCTCTGGGGCCAACGTCCTGACTTTC
TRBV2	.	TRBJ2-7	.	CASSEVQGYEQYF	TGTGCCAGCAGTGAAGTGCAGGGGTACGAGCAGTACTTC
TRBV7-9	TRBD1	TRBJ1-1	.	CASSQDRATEAFF	TGTGCCAGCAGCCAGGACAGGGCGACTGAAGCTTTCTTT
TRBV6-2/TRBV6-3	.	TRBJ2-7	once	CASSYPGGNPYEQYF	TGTGCCAGCAGTTACCCTGGAGGGAACCCCTACGAGCAGTACTTC
TRBV7-9	.	TRBJ1-5	.	CASSLGGVYSNQPQHF	TGTGCCAGCAGCTTGGGAGGGGTCTATAGCAATCAGCCCCAGCATTTT
TRBV5-4	.	TRBJ1-2	.	CASSTSGTYYGYTF	TGTGCCAGCAGCACCTCAGGGACTTACTATGGCTACACCTTC
TRBV5-1	TRBD1	TRBJ2-3	.	CASSLDREVDTQYF	TGCGCCAGCAGCCTCGACAGGGAAGTAGATACGCAGTATTTT
TRBV6-2/TRBV6-3	TRBD2	TRBJ2-7	.	CASSYEGLAGGEQYF	TGTGCCAGCAGTTACGAGGGACTAGCGGGAGGCGAGCAGTACTTC
TRBV5-1	.	TRBJ1-1	.	CASSLGARSNTEAFF	TGCGCCAGCAGCTTGGGGGCCCGTTCGAACACTGAAGCTTTCTTT
TRBV9	.	TRBJ1-1	few	CASSADFTGREKNTEAFF	TGTGCCAGCAGCGCCGACTTCACCGGACGGGAAAAGAACACTGAAGCTTTCTTT
TRBV5-1	TRBD1	TRBJ1-3	once	CASSLTTGRILSGNTIYF	TGCGCCAGCAGCCTCACGACAGGGAGAATACTCTCTGGAAACACCATATATTTT
TRBV30	TRBD1	TRBJ1-3	.	CAWAQTGGNTIYF	TGTGCCTGGGCCCAGACAGGGGGAAACACCATATATTTT
TRBV2	.	TRBJ2-1	once	CASRLSAAQFF	TGTGCCAGCCGGTTGTCTGCCGCACAGTTCTTC
TRBV19	TRBD1	TRBJ1-2	.	CASSSMTGGLSYTF	TGTGCCAGTAGTTCAATGACAGGGGGTTTAAGCTACACCTTC
TRBV11-2	TRBD2	TRBJ2-1	.	CASSFSGTYNEQFF	TGTGCCAGCAGCTTTAGCGGGACCTACAATGAGCAGTTCTTC
TRBV4-1	.	TRBJ2-7	.	CASSPADTDYEQYF	TGCGCCAGCAGCCCTGCCGACACTGACTACGAGCAGTACTTC
TRBV5-1	.	TRBJ2-7	.	CASSLGIRDISYEQYF	TGCGCCAGCAGCTTGGGCATCCGGGACATATCCTACGAGCAGTACTTC
TRBV6-5	.	TRBJ1-1	.	CASAQWGLMNTEAFF	TGTGCCAGCGCTCAGTGGGGACTAATGAACACTGAAGCTTTCTTT
TRBV7-9	.	TRBJ1-1	.	CASSFSGIEAFF	TGTGCCAGCAGCTTTTCAGGGATTGAAGCTTTCTTT
TRBV29-1	.	TRBJ1-1	.	CSALTGSAEAFF	TGCAGCGCATTAACCGGGAGCGCTGAAGCTTTCTTT
TRBV5-6	.	TRBJ1-2	.	CASSLLALGHGYTF	TGTGCCAGCAGCTTGTTGGCCCTGGGGCATGGCTACACCTTC
TRBV6-5	TRBD1	TRBJ2-7	.	CASSPQSGQGVEQYF	TGTGCCAGCAGTCCCCAGTCGGGACAGGGGGTCGAGCAGTACTTC
TRBV6-1	.	TRBJ1-5	.	CASSETRVYSNQPQHF	TGTGCCAGCAGTGAAACTCGGGTTTATAGCAATCAGCCCCAGCATTTT
TRBV27	TRBD1	TRBJ2-7	.	CATQRQGGSYEQYF	TGTGCCACCCAAAGACAGGGTGGATCCTACGAGCAGTACTTC
TRBV11-2	TRBD2	TRBJ2-7	.	CASSRTSRSYEQYF	TGTGCCAGCAGCCGGACTAGCCGGTCCTACGAGCAGTACTTC
TRBV27	.	TRBJ2-2	.	CASSLKWDTDTGELFF	TGTGCCAGCAGTTTAAAATGGGACACGGACACCGGGGAGCTGTTTTTT
TRBV29-1	TRBD1	TRBJ1-2	.	CSVEGFGQGRGYTF	TGCAGCGTTGAAGGTTTCGGACAGGGGCGAGGCTACACCTTC
TRBV6-5	.	TRBJ1-1	.	CASSTGFGGTEAFF	TGTGCCAGCAGTACAGGGTTTGGGGGCACTGAAGCTTTCTTT
TRBV6-5	.	TRBJ2-1	.	CASQDLAGTTNEQFF	TGTGCCAGCCAAGACCTAGCCGGGACAACCAATGAGCAGTTCTTC
TRBV9	TRBD1	TRBJ1-2	.	CASSASGQGAYGYTF	TGTGCCAGCAGCGCCTCGGGACAGGGGGCTTATGGCTACACCTTC
TRBV14	.	TRBJ2-3	.	CASSQGAYPTDTQYF	TGTGCCAGCAGCCAAGGAGCCTATCCCACAGATACGCAGTATTTT
TRBV7-3	.	TRBJ1-3	.	CASSLTGLSSGNTIYF	TGTGCCAGCAGCTTAACGGGACTGTCCTCTGGAAACACCATATATTTT
TRBV28	TRBD1	TRBJ2-5	.	CASSLRQGAGLETQYF	TGTGCCAGCAGTTTACGACAGGGGGCCGGGTTGGAGACCCAGTACTTC
TRBV19	.	TRBJ2-1	few	CASSILNEQFF	TGTGCCAGTAGTATCCTCAATGAGCAGTTCTTC
TRBV24-1	.	TRBJ1-1	.	CATSDFLSEAFF	TGTGCCACCAGTGACTTCCTGTCTGAAGCTTTCTTT
TRBV2	TRBD2	TRBJ2-1	few	CASSGPSGEQFF	TGTGCCAGCAGTGGCCCTAGCGGGGAGCAGTTCTTC
TRBV3-1/TRBV3-2	.	TRBJ1-1	.	CASSQDRGRETEAFF	TGTGCCAGCAGCCAAGATCGGGGAAGGGAGACTGAAGCTTTCTTT
TRBV7-2	TRBD2	TRBJ2-7	.	CASSRGGRNYEQYF	TGTGCCAGCAGCCGGGGGGGCAGGAACTACGAGCAGTACTTC
TRBV28	TRBD2	TRBJ2-3	.	CASSQGYGLAGGTDTQYF	TGTGCCAGCAGTCAAGGATATGGCCTAGCGGGAGGCACAGATACGCAGTATTTT
TRBV6-6	TRBD1	TRBJ1-5	.	CASSTGQGAKYQPQHF	TGTGCCAGCAGTACGGGACAGGGGGCAAAATATCAGCCCCAGCATTTT
TRBV10-2	.	TRBJ1-2	.	CASSTREAGYTF	TGCGCCAGCAGTACGAGGGAGGCTGGCTACACCTTC
TRBV21-1	.	TRBJ1-5	.	CASSLDRGRAGQPQHF	TGTGCCAGCAGCCTGGACAGGGGGCGGGCGGGGCAGCCCCAGCATTTT
TRBV7-3	TRBD1	TRBJ1-1	many	CASSLGLGQGASPEAFF	TGTGCCAGCAGCTTAGGATTGGGACAGGGGGCATCTCCTGAAGCTTTCTTT
TRBV27	.	TRBJ2-1	.	CASRPRGRHGLPFSYNEQFF	TGTGCCAGCAGGCCTCGAGGGCGCCATGGACTTCCCTTTTCCTACAATGAGCAGTTCTTC
TRBV27	.	TRBJ1-6	.	CASSTKVQGGLSPLHF	TGTGCCAGCAGTACAAAAGTACAGGGCGGTTTATCACCCCTCCACTTT
TRBV29-1	.	TRBJ2-6	.	CSVVGAGNLSGANVLTF	TGCAGCGTGGTTGGGGCGGGAAACCTCTCTGGGGCCAACGTCCTGACTTTC
TRBV5-1	TRBD2	TRBJ2-7	.	CASILTSGSRGGYEQYF	TGCGCCAGCATTCTGACTAGCGGGAGTAGGGGAGGCTACGAGCAGTACTTC
TRBV2	.	TRBJ2-3	.	CASSEWSGTSTDTQYF	TGTGCCAGCAGTGAATGGAGCGGAACTAGCACAGATACGCAGTATTTT
TRBV15	TRBD1	TRBJ1-5	.	CATSGFRGSNQPQHF	TGTGCCACCAGCGGATTCAGGGGGAGCAATCAGCCCCAGCATTTT
TRBV12-5	TRBD1	TRBJ2-5	once	CASGLTGADETQYF	TGTGCTAGTGGTCTAACAGGGGCTGATGAGACCCAGTACTTC
TRBV7-6	.	TRBJ1-4	.	CASSLAVAGVGKLFF	TGTGCCAGCAGCTTAGCGGTGGCGGGGGTTGGAAAACTGTTTTTT
TRBV9	TRBD2	TRBJ2-7	.	CASSASGTSGYEQYF	TGTGCCAGCAGCGCCTCCGGGACTAGCGGCTACGAGCAGTACTTC